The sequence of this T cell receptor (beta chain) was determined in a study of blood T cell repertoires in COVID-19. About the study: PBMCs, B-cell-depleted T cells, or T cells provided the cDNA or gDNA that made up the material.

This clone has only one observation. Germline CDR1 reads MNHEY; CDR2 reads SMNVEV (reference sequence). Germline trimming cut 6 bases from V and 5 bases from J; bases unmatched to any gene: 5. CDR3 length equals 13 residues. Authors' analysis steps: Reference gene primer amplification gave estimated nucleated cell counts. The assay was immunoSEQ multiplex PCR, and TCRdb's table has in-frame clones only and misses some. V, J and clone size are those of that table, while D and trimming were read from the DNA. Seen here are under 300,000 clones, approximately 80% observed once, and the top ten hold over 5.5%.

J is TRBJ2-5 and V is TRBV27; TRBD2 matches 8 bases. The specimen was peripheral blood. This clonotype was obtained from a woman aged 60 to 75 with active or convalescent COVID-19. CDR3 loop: CASRRAGEETQYF. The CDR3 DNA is TGTGCCAGCAGGCGAGCGGGGGAGGAGACCCAGTACTTC.